This is a list of T cell receptor beta chains from one sample in a study of CD8 T cells in ankylosing spondylitis. MiXCR, applied by TCRdb to the 5' RACE reads, yields one record per CDR3 protein. This table has a few hundred thousand distinct CDR3 sequences, roughly 8% appearing once. The sequenced sample was blood, either unsorted or a sorted T cell fraction (not recorded which). These receptors were taken from a male donor with ankylosing spondylitis. Each CDR3 is given with its conserved first and last residue. The D gene is left open where the match is weak. Part of the rows lack a size; the others show once, few, many or a class for expanded clones.

d_gene,abundance,j_gene,v_gene,CDR3aa,CDR3nt
.,.,TRBJ2-7,TRBV27,CASRETGQGSEQYF,TGTGCCAGCCGGGAGACGGGACAAGGGAGTGAGCAGTACTTC
.,.,TRBJ2-7,TRBV4-1,CASSQDPLYEQYF,TGCGCCAGCAGCCAAGATCCACTCTACGAGCAGTACTTC
TRBD1,many,TRBJ2-7,TRBV5-1,CASSPERQGPYEQYF,TGCGCCAGCAGCCCGGAAAGACAGGGCCCCTACGAGCAGTACTTC
.,.,TRBJ2-5,TRBV6-2/TRBV6-3,CASSYSVTDLQETQYF,TGTGCCAGCAGTTACTCGGTAACAGATCTCCAAGAGACCCAGTACTTC
.,.,TRBJ2-1,TRBV5-1,CASSSAPSDYNEQFF,TGCGCCAGCAGCTCCGCACCTAGCGACTACAATGAGCAGTTCTTC
TRBD2,many,TRBJ2-7,TRBV5-1,CASKRGLAGEPEQYF,TGCGCCAGCAAAAGAGGGCTAGCGGGAGAACCGGAGCAGTACTTC
TRBD2,many,TRBJ2-5,TRBV29-1,CSVNLAARGETQYF,TGCAGCGTTAATCTAGCGGCGCGGGGAGAGACCCAGTACTTC
TRBD1,many,TRBJ2-7,TRBV5-1,CASSVTTGATTYEQYF,TGCGCCAGCAGCGTGACGACAGGGGCGACAACCTACGAGCAGTACTTC
.,.,TRBJ2-7,TRBV7-9,CASSPETVSYEQYF,TGTGCCAGCAGCCCAGAGACAGTTTCCTACGAGCAGTACTTC
TRBD2,.,TRBJ2-1,TRBV20-1,CSANSGRGYNEQFF,TGCAGTGCTAATAGCGGGAGAGGGTACAATGAGCAGTTCTTC
TRBD2,few,TRBJ2-2,TRBV12-3/TRBV12-4,CASSFRAGERTGELFF,TGTGCCAGCAGTTTTAGAGCGGGAGAGCGGACCGGGGAGCTGTTTTTT
.,few,TRBJ2-7,TRBV7-9,CASSLFGPQYF,TGTGCCAGCAGCTTATTCGGGCCACAGTACTTC
.,few,TRBJ2-5,TRBV15,CATSRSQETQYF,TGTGCCACCAGCAGAAGCCAAGAGACCCAGTACTTC
TRBD2,.,TRBJ2-7,TRBV3-1,CASSHVSGGRGYEQYF,TGTGCCAGCAGCCATGTCTCGGGCGGGAGAGGTTACGAGCAGTACTTC
.,few,TRBJ1-2,TRBV6-4,CASSDFYGYTF,TGTGCCAGCAGTGACTTCTATGGCTACACCTTC
.,few,TRBJ1-6,TRBV5-1,CASSLGGGGSPNSPLHF,TGCGCCAGCAGCTTGGGCGGCGGGGGCAGCCCGAATTCACCCCTCCACTTT
TRBD1,few,TRBJ2-7,TRBV20-1,CSATGTVERGEQYF,TGCAGTGCCACTGGGACAGTTGAAAGGGGGGAGCAGTACTTC
TRBD1,many,TRBJ2-5,TRBV29-1,CSVGIFAKRQGFQETQYF,TGCAGCGTTGGAATTTTCGCTAAGAGACAGGGTTTCCAAGAGACCCAGTACTTC
.,.,TRBJ2-5,TRBV5-1,CASSLGRQGGNFETQYF,TGCGCCAGCAGCTTGGGGCGACAGGGAGGCAACTTCGAGACCCAGTACTTC
.,many,TRBJ2-1,TRBV29-1,CSAKRRRNNEQFF,TGCAGCGCTAAACGACGACGGAACAATGAGCAGTTCTTC
.,few,TRBJ1-1,TRBV5-1,CASSSTNTEAFF,TGCGCCAGCAGCTCCACCAACACTGAAGCTTTCTTT
.,few,TRBJ1-4,TRBV5-1,CASSRLGSPNEKLFF,TGCGCCAGCAGCAGGTTGGGGAGTCCCAATGAAAAACTGTTTTTT
.,.,TRBJ1-4,TRBV4-1,CASSLEPGTLVKLFF,TGCGCCAGCAGCCTAGAGCCGGGTACCTTAGTAAAACTGTTTTTT
TRBD2,.,TRBJ2-1,TRBV4-2,CASSHGLAGNEQFF,TGTGCCAGCAGCCACGGACTAGCGGGAAACGAGCAGTTCTTC
.,.,TRBJ2-1,TRBV20-1,CSARVEGVGSNEQFF,TGCAGTGCTAGGGTTGAGGGTGTGGGAAGCAATGAGCAGTTCTTC
TRBD2,many,TRBJ2-1,TRBV5-4,CASSLGGTSGSNEQFF,TGTGCCAGCAGCTTGGGTGGGACTAGCGGGAGTAATGAGCAGTTCTTC
.,.,TRBJ1-2,TRBV7-8,CASSLNYLEGSGYTF,TGTGCCAGCAGCTTAAATTATCTGGAAGGGTCTGGCTACACCTTC
.,few,TRBJ2-2,TRBV6-1,CASTMSTGELFF,TGTGCCAGCACCATGTCCACCGGGGAGCTGTTTTTT
.,many,TRBJ2-5,TRBV7-7,CASSLDRGETQYF,TGTGCCAGCAGCTTAGATCGCGGAGAGACCCAGTACTTC
.,few,TRBJ1-3,TRBV5-1,CASSLGGDLSGNTIYF,TGCGCCAGCAGCTTGGGTGGGGACCTCTCTGGAAACACCATATATTTT
.,few,TRBJ1-6,TRBV6-5,CASSYSAGASNSPLHF,TGTGCCAGCAGTTACTCTGCAGGGGCTTCTAATTCACCCCTCCACTTT
.,.,TRBJ2-5,TRBV7-3,CASSPLPGQGGETQYF,TGTGCCAGCAGCCCTCTCCCGGGGCAGGGGGGCGAGACCCAGTACTTC
TRBD1,few,TRBJ1-4,TRBV12-3/TRBV12-4,CASSGGQGAGGVEKLFF,TGTGCCAGCAGTGGGGGACAGGGGGCGGGTGGAGTTGAAAAACTGTTTTTT